This T cell receptor beta chain was recovered during a study of blood T cell repertoires in COVID-19 (dated by TCRdb to 2020 to 2021). Looking at the study overall: Samples covering the acute and convalescent phases of COVID-19 were provided by collaborators in the United States, Italy and Spain. The prospective study material was composed of cDNA or gDNA derived from T cells, B-cell-depleted T cells, or PBMCs. The dataset comprised deeply sampled blood TCRbeta repertoires from subjects exposed to, actively infected with, or recovered from COVID-19. A freely available public database, intended as a resource for researchers studying the immune response to SARS-CoV-2, is where the repertoires were released. The samples were drawn from two sources: the first 160 participants of the ongoing ImmuneRACE study, and fewer than 1,500 subjects contributed by 6 global collaborators. Nearly every sample came with metadata listing a de-identified subject ID, COVID-19 status, age in years and sex. HLA class I and class II types, where available, came from metadata supplied by the sample provider rather than from assay-based typing. On the study overall, not on this receptor specifically: The amount of clinical and demographic metadata varied by source and participant and was provided uncurated.

At one collaborating source in Seattle, patients were enrolled during active infection and were followed longitudinally through the course of disease. The collaborating institutions used their own protocols to collect whole blood in K2EDTA tubes. For TCRbeta analysis, collaborator samples were shipped as frozen whole blood, as isolated PBMCs, or as DNA extracted from either sample type. V is pared back by 5 bases and J by 3 bases, with 13 bases lying between the germline termini. CDR3 length: 15 amino acids, cysteine to phenylalanine. Only the CDR3 DNA stays, 45 bases, in frame from base 1. The germline V gene specifies SNHLY as CDR1 and FYNNEI as CDR2. This clone has only one observation. Its antigen is not yet known. No per-base quality is available; no much larger clone lies one base away. TCRbeta CDR3 regions were amplified from genomic DNA by means of the immunoSEQ Assay, a bias-controlled multiplex PCR. As for the authors' bioinformatics: Within the assay, amplification of reference gene primers was used to estimate how many nucleated cells each sample contained. To quantify the absolute abundance of each unique TCRbeta CDR3 rearrangement, sequence reads were collapsed and filtered. For each sample, productive Simpson clonality was calculated as the square root of Simpson's diversity index across productive rearrangements. Imported from immuneACCESS, the table was reduced by TCRdb to in-frame sequences with V and J called. These copies leave out some clones; in studies compared against another copy, an unresolved V gene accounts for under half, and the cause of the remainder is not known. V and J calls plus clone size are reproduced from that table; the DNA served to infer D and trimming. This sample gives over 200,000 clones in total; roughly 90% of them show up just once. The ten top clones hold over 0.75% of the sample.

The chain joins TRBV2 to TRBJ2-2; tentative D gene TRBD2, with 5 bases matching. This sequence originates from a man aged 55-75 years with COVID-19, enrolled during active disease. What was sequenced was peripheral blood. CDR3 loop: CASSLRSGDTGELFF. In nucleotides, the sequence is TGTGCCAGCAGTCTTAGAAGCGGAGACACCGGGGAGCTGTTTTTT. The CDR3 plus the reference TRBV2 and TRBJ2-2 genes for the other parts give the full variable domain: EPEVTQTPSHQVTQMGQEVILRCVPISNHLYFYWYRQILGQKVEFLVSFYNNEISEKSEIFDDQFSVERPDGSNFTLKIRSTKLEDSAMYFCASSLRSGDTGELFFGEGSRLTVL.